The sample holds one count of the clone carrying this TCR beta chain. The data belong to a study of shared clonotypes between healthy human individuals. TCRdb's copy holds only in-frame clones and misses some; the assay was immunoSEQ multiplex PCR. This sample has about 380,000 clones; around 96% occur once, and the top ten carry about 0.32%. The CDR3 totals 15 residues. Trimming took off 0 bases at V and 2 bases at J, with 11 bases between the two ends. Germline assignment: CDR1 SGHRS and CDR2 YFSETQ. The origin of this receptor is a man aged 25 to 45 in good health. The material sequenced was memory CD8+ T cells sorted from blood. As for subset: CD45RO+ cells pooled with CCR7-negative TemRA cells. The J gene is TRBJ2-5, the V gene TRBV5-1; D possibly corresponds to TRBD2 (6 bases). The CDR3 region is CASSLAYAGQETQYF. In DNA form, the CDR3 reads TGCGCCAGCAGCTTGGCTTACGCGGGACAAGAGACCCAGTACTTC.